Shown below are 27 T cell receptor beta chains from a single sample sequenced in a study of regulatory T cells in long-lasting Graves disease. Time point indicated: persistent/refractory GD, antithyroid drugs over 5 years with positive TRAb. The TCR library was made from RNA extracted from PBMCs. Through Arm-PCR of CDR3 regions and iRepertoire HTBI primers, TCR beta libraries were built. TCRdb re-called the multiplex PCR reads with MiXCR, one entry per CDR3 protein. The sample records 400,000 to 500,000 distinct CDR3 sequences, about 22% being singletons. Sample: peripheral blood mononuclear cells (PBMCs), taken when the disease was refractory, from a patient treated with antithyroid drugs. These receptors all come from a female donor with Graves disease.

The genes are TRBV3-1 and TRBJ2-1, with D perhaps matching TRBD2 (5 bases). Trimming took 5 bases from V and 1 from J, leaving 12 bases between them. CDR3 length: 15 amino acids. The germline V gene encodes CDR1 LGHDT and CDR2 YNNKEL (reference sequence). The CDR3 here is CASSSAPGSYNEQFF. The CDR3, as DNA: TGTGCCAGCAGCTCCGCCCCGGGGTCCTACAATGAGCAGTTCTTC.

This clonotype was seen more than once but under ten times. CDR3 amino acids: CASSWSHQFPNEKLFF. The CDR3 bases are TGTGCCAGCAGTTGGAGCCATCAATTCCCTAATGAAAAACTGTTTTTT. The chain uses TRBV2 and TRBJ1-4; D unresolved. V was cut by 5 bases and J by 3 bases, with 16 bases left in between. The CDR3 has 16 amino acids. From germline, CDR1 is SNHLY and CDR2 FYNNEI.

This clonotype came up many times. The V call is TRBV24-1, the J call TRBJ1-2; TRBD1 might be the D (6 bases). Germline assignment: CDR1 KGHDR and CDR2 SFDVKD. V dropped 5 bases and J dropped 4 bases, with 10 bases sitting between them. This CDR3 has 13 amino acids. The CDR3 loop is CATSVGGGYGYTF. In DNA form, the CDR3 reads TGTGCCACCAGTGTGGGGGGCGGCTATGGCTACACCTTC.

V usage is TRBV20-1 and J usage is TRBJ2-1, with TRBD2 matching over 10 bases. Losses at the gene ends were 5 bases for V and 5 bases for J; bases not matched to a gene: 12. The CDR3 runs to 16 residues. Germline V gene lookup returns CDR1 DFQATT and CDR2 SNEGSKA (reference sequence). CDR3 amino acids: CSAPSQASGRNNEQFF. The CDR3 region has the DNA TGCAGTGCTCCAAGTCAGGCTAGCGGGAGAAACAATGAGCAGTTCTTC.

This clonotype was seen a few times. The chain's CDR3 is CAITPGTYGYGYTF. Written as DNA, the CDR3 is TGTGCCATCACTCCCGGGACATATGGCTATGGCTACACCTTC. The chain carries TRBV10-3 and TRBJ1-2, with D tentatively TRBD1 (6 bases). Per the germline V gene, CDR1 is ENHRY and CDR2 is SYGVKD. The CDR3 has 14 residues. Trimming removed 7 bases from V and 4 bases from J, with 16 bases in between.

The table lists this clonotype with a few counts. The CDR3 carries no conserved terminal phenylalanine or tryptophan, so it likely arises from a read error. The DNA is omitted, as the CDR3 cannot be located on it reliably, and the CDR3 follows TCRdb's listing. The J gene is TRBJ2-7, the V gene TRBV3-1; TRBD1 is taken as the D call from the table, unchecked against the DNA. Germline V CDR1 and CDR2: LGHDT, YNNKEL (reference sequence). The CDR3 region is 13 residues in length, termini included. The CDR3 reads CASSQDTRGRKDI.

This clonotype came up a few times. V gene TRBV7-2 combines with J gene TRBJ1-5, with a weak D call TRBD1 (5 bases). CDR3 size: 16 residues. CDR1 and CDR2 (germline): SGHTA, FQGNSA. V was pared by 3 bases and J by 1 base, with 13 bases between. CDR3 amino acids: CASSFAGPGSNQPQHF. DNA for the CDR3: TGTGCCAGCAGCTTCGCGGGCCCAGGGAGCAATCAGCCCCAGCATTTT.

This clonotype was seen repeatedly, ten times or more. The chain combines TRBV6-5 with TRBJ2-7; D perhaps matches TRBD2 (6 bases). Germline V gene lookup returns CDR1 MNHEY and CDR2 SVGAGI. CDR3 length: 15 residues. With 4 bases removed from V and 3 bases from J, the gap between germline ends came to 16 bases. The CDR3, as DNA: TGTGCCAGCAGTTTCCTCCGAACTAGCAACTACGAGCAGTACTTC. Its protein is CASSFLRTSNYEQYF.

The genes are TRBV7-6 and TRBJ2-7; D is unclear. The CDR3 sequence is 14 residues long. From germline, CDR1 is SGHVS and CDR2 FNYEAQ. Trimming left V 0 bases short and J 6 bases short, with 12 bases between. The DNA of the CDR3 is TGTGCCAGCAGCTTAGCGACCCAGTCTTCCGAGCAGTACTTC. Protein sequence: CASSLATQSSEQYF.

The V gene is TRBV19, the J gene TRBJ2-2; D is perhaps TRBD1 (6 bases). CDR1 and CDR2 from the germline V gene are LNHDA and SQIVND (reference sequence). V shed 7 bases and J shed 5 bases, with 14 bases lying between them. The CDR3 covers 14 residues. CDR3 residues: CASIRTGLTGELFF. The CDR3, as DNA: TGTGCCAGTATCCGTACAGGGCTAACCGGGGAGCTGTTTTTT.

This clonotype was counted ten times or more. CDR3 bases: TGTGCCAGCAGTTTTCAGTATAATGGCTACACCTTC. Its translation: CASSFQYNGYTF. The rearrangement joins TRBV28 to TRBJ1-2; D ambiguous. The CDR3 has 12 amino acids. Trimming took 3 bases from V and 6 from J, leaving 8 bases between them. CDR1 and CDR2 from the germline V gene are MDHEN and SYDVKM.

The chain is built from TRBV7-9 and TRBJ2-7, with 7 bases identical to TRBD2. Germline V gene lookup returns CDR1 SEHNR and CDR2 FQNEAQ (reference sequence). V shed 4 bases, J shed 2 bases, and the junction held 5 bases outside the gene matches. There are 14 residues in the CDR3. CDR3 coding DNA: TGTGCCAGCAGCTATGGGGGGGTTACCTACGAGCAGTACTTC. Amino acids: CASSYGGVTYEQYF.

This clonotype was detected ten times or more. V and J are TRBV28 and TRBJ2-7, with 15 bases aligning to TRBD2. The CDR3 is 13 amino acids. The V gene's germline CDR1 is MDHEN and CDR2 SYDVKM. J was trimmed by 6 bases and V by 8 bases; bases with no gene match: 2. The CDR3 DNA follows: TGTGCCAGCGGACTAGCGGGAGGGGCCGAGCAGTACTTC. It codes for CASGLAGGAEQYF.

This chain links TRBV6-2 or TRBV6-3 with TRBJ2-3; no clear D gene. The V gene lost 0 bases and the J gene lost 6 bases, with 13 bases spanning the gap. The CDR3 runs to 15 residues. Germline CDR1 MNHEY, CDR2 SVGEGT. The chain's CDR3 is CASSYSTTSRDTQYF. CDR3 nucleotide sequence: TGTGCCAGCAGTTACTCGACAACCAGTAGGGATACGCAGTATTTT.

This clonotype was observed at least ten times. The gene calls are TRBV12-3 or TRBV12-4 and TRBJ1-2; D unresolved. V lost 0 bases and J 8 bases, leaving 10 bases between the germline ends. The CDR3 spans 13 residues. CDR3 protein: CASSLAASRGYTF. The DNA of the CDR3 is TGTGCCAGCAGTTTAGCTGCCAGCAGAGGCTACACCTTC.

V gene TRBV30 combines with J gene TRBJ1-5; TRBD1 matches 7 bases. CDR3 length equals 13 residues. The V gene's germline CDR1 is GTSNPN and CDR2 SVGIG (reference sequence). The J segment lost 6 bases and the V segment lost 1 base, leaving 3 bases of the junction unmatched. CDR3 sequence reads: CAWSGTGVQPQHF. The CDR3 DNA follows: TGTGCCTGGAGTGGAACAGGGGTTCAGCCCCAGCATTTT.

In its sample, this clonotype was seen many times. The rearrangement joins TRBV24-1 to TRBJ1-5, with 7 bases aligning to TRBD1. With V trimmed by 4 bases and J by 4 bases, 6 bases remained unmatched. Looked up from germline, CDR1 is KGHDR and CDR2 is SFDVKD. The CDR3 runs to 15 residues. CDR3 sequence reads: CATSEGWGQNQPQHF. The DNA of the CDR3 is TGTGCCACCAGTGAAGGGTGGGGACAGAATCAGCCCCAGCATTTT.

The sample holds many counts of this clonotype. The gene calls are TRBV12-3 or TRBV12-4 and TRBJ2-6, with TRBD1 matching over 10 bases. The CDR3 spans 17 residues. Trimming removed 6 bases from V and 0 bases from J; junction bases left unmatched: 5. The CDR3 protein is CASRTGTGDSGANVLTF. CDR3 nucleotide sequence: TGTGCCAGCAGAACCGGGACAGGGGACTCTGGGGCCAACGTCCTGACTTTC.

For this clonotype: This may be a read error, as it is one base from a much larger clone. The V gene is TRBV6-1, the J gene TRBJ2-5; 14 nucleotides agree with TRBD2. Germline CDR1 is MNHNS and CDR2 is SASEGT. The CDR3 consists of 16 residues. J was trimmed by 4 bases and V by 6 bases; bases with no gene match: 7. The CDR3 sequence: CASSPGLAGVRETQYF. DNA of the CDR3: TGTGCCAGCAGCCCGGGACTAGCGGGAGTGAGAGAGACCCAGTACTTC.

V and J are TRBV7-9 and TRBJ2-4; 8 nucleotides align to TRBD2. The V gene end was trimmed by 4 bases and the J gene end by 8 bases; junction bases not matched to a gene: 7. The CDR3 is 14 amino acids. The germline V gene has CDR1 SEHNR and CDR2 FQNEAQ (reference sequence). The CDR3 nucleotides read TGTGCCAGCAGCTCCTTAGCGGGGATGTACATTCAGTACTTC. Encoded protein: CASSSLAGMYIQYF.

This sequence joins TRBV6-2 or TRBV6-3 and TRBJ1-5; D call uncertain. Trimming removed 0 bases at V and 2 bases at J, with 11 bases between. In germline, CDR1 is MNHEY, CDR2 SVGEGT. The CDR3 covers 16 residues. CDR3: CASSYSSEVGNQPQHF. The CDR3 nucleotides read TGTGCCAGCAGTTACTCCTCGGAGGTAGGCAATCAGCCCCAGCATTTT.

This clonotype was seen ten or more times. CDR3 nucleotide sequence: TGTGCCAGCAGTTCACAGGGTAACCTGAACACTGAAGCTTTCTTT. Translated: CASSSQGNLNTEAFF. The chain combines TRBV12-3 or TRBV12-4 with TRBJ1-1, with a weak D call TRBD1 (6 bases). Trimming took off 4 bases at V and 0 bases at J, with 12 bases between the two ends. The CDR3 sequence is 15 residues long.

This clonotype has more than one count but fewer than ten. This chain links TRBV20-1 with TRBJ2-5; 8 bases are a match to TRBD1. This CDR3 has 16 residues. CDR1 and CDR2 (germline): DFQATT, SNEGSKA (reference sequence). V shed 6 bases, J shed 0 bases, and the junction held 12 bases outside the gene matches. The DNA of the CDR3 is TGCAGTGCCATTCGCACCCTGGACAGGGACCAAGAGACCCAGTACTTC. This gives the protein CSAIRTLDRDQETQYF.

This clonotype was seen a single time. This sequence joins TRBV29-1 and TRBJ2-3; TRBD2 is a possible D gene (6 bases). Germline loops: CDR1 SQVTM, CDR2 ANQGSEA. The ends were cut back, 3 bases at V and 5 bases at J, with 9 bases in the middle. The CDR3 extends over 12 amino acids. The CDR3 loop is CSVEGGGDTQYF. The CDR3 nucleotides read TGCAGCGTTGAGGGGGGAGGAGATACGCAGTATTTT.

The chain recombines TRBV4-1 with TRBJ1-4; TRBD1 matches 9 bases. The length of the CDR3 is 15 residues. After removal of 4 bases from V and 8 bases from J, the junction contained 8 bases not matched to a gene. CDR1 and CDR2 from the germline V gene are MGHRA and YSYEKL. CDR3 nucleotides: TGCGCCAGCAGCCCTACGGGACAGGGAGCCGAAAAACTGTTTTTT. Its translation: CASSPTGQGAEKLFF.

This clonotype came up a few times. V usage is TRBV30 and J usage is TRBJ1-2; D possibly corresponds to TRBD1 (6 bases). The CDR3 length is 15 residues. Between the trimmed V and J ends, which lost 8 bases and 1 base, there was a span of 20 bases. The germline V gene has CDR1 GTSNPN and CDR2 SVGIG (reference sequence). The CDR3 bases are TGTGCCCGCGCGGGGGCCGGGGGGAGTAACTATGGCTACACCTTC. As protein: CARAGAGGSNYGYTF.

Concerning this clonotype itself: A much larger clonotype is one base distant, so this may be a read error. The chain recombines TRBV6-4 with TRBJ1-1; a possible D gene is TRBD1 (6 bases). The CDR3 is 14 residues long. Looked up from germline, CDR1 is MRHNA and CDR2 is SNTAGT. The V end lost 6 bases, the J end lost 1 base, and 12 bases lay between the germline ends. The CDR3 DNA is TGTGCCAGCAGACCGGGACATTCGAACACTGAAGCTTTCTTT. This translates into CASRPGHSNTEAFF.